A selection of T cell receptor beta chains follows, all from one sample in a study of control samples from healthy donors and cancer patients. Sequenced by immunoSEQ multiplex PCR; TCRdb stores in-frame clones only, minus some. Here the sample spans around 100,000 clones, 88% being singletons. Sequencing was performed on blood. These receptors came from a woman between 70 and 85 years old in good health. The CDR3 runs from the conserved cysteine through the conserved F or W. Fields, in order: V gene, D gene, J gene, clone size, CDR3 DNA, CDR3 protein. The D gene is left open where the match is weak. The size of a clone is reported for some rows only, either as once, few or many, or as a class for expanded clones.

TRBV2	.	TRBJ2-7	.	TGTGCCAGCAGTGAGGGATACGAGCAGTACTTC	CASSEGYEQYF
TRBV7-2	TRBD2	TRBJ2-3	.	TGTGCCAGCAGCCCTAGCGGACCTAGCACAGATACGCAGTATTTT	CASSPSGPSTDTQYF
TRBV30	.	TRBJ2-1	once	TGTGCCTGGAGTCCCAGGGGTCATGAGCAGTTCTTC	CAWSPRGHEQFF
TRBV7-9	TRBD2	TRBJ2-1	.	TGTGCCAGCAGATCTTCCGGGGGGGGTAGATACAATGAGCAGTTCTTC	CASRSSGGGRYNEQFF
TRBV5-1	TRBD2	TRBJ2-3	once	TGCGCCAGCAGCTTGGATAGCGGGGCGACCACAGATACGCAGTATTTT	CASSLDSGATTDTQYF
TRBV14	.	TRBJ2-3	.	TGTGCCAGCAGCCAAGTCCGGGGACTTAGATCAGATACGCAGTATTTT	CASSQVRGLRSDTQYF
TRBV6-1	.	TRBJ1-2	.	TGTGCCAGCAGTGAAATCAGGGACGGCTACACCTTC	CASSEIRDGYTF
TRBV27	.	TRBJ1-4	.	TGTGCCAGCAGTGTAAACGGGCTGGGAAAACTGTTTTTT	CASSVNGLGKLFF
TRBV27	TRBD1	TRBJ2-6	.	TGTGCCAGCAGTCCCCTACAGGGGGCTACGATAGGGGCCAACGTCCTGACTTTC	CASSPLQGATIGANVLTF
TRBV6-6	.	TRBJ1-1	.	TGTGCCAGCAGTTACAACTCGGGACGGAACACTGAAGCTTTCTTT	CASSYNSGRNTEAFF
TRBV5-5	TRBD1	TRBJ1-5	.	TGTGCCAGCAGCCGGACAGGGACCAGCAATCAGCCCCAGCATTTT	CASSRTGTSNQPQHF
TRBV6-5	.	TRBJ1-1	once	TGTGCCAGCAGTTACGATTTCGTAAGAACTGAAGCTTTCTTT	CASSYDFVRTEAFF
TRBV7-9	.	TRBJ1-2	.	TGTGCCAGCAGCTTCCAGGGGTTAACAGATGGCTACACCTTC	CASSFQGLTDGYTF
TRBV5-1	.	TRBJ1-4	.	TGCGCCAGCAGAGAGGGCAGCAATGAAAAACTGTTTTTT	CASREGSNEKLFF
TRBV9	.	TRBJ2-3	.	TGTGCCAGCAGCGTAGGCGATCGTCGCGGGGGCACAGATACGCAGTATTTT	CASSVGDRRGGTDTQYF
TRBV5-4	TRBD1	TRBJ1-1	.	TGTGCCAGCAGCCGACGGGGACAGGGCTCGTATGAAGCTTTCTTT	CASSRRGQGSYEAFF
TRBV24-1	.	TRBJ1-5	.	TGTGCCACCAGTGAAGGGGACGGCAATCAGCCCCAGCATTTT	CATSEGDGNQPQHF
TRBV11-2	.	TRBJ2-7	.	TGTGCCAGCAGCTTAGTTCAAGGATTTGGCGAGCAGTACTTC	CASSLVQGFGEQYF
TRBV3-1/TRBV3-2	TRBD2	TRBJ2-7	.	TGTGCCAGCAGCCCGGGAGGGGCTTACGAGCAGTACTTC	CASSPGGAYEQYF
TRBV6-1	TRBD1	TRBJ2-3	.	TGTGCCAGCAGTGCCCTTTCGGTCTACCAGGGGGCAGATACGCAGTATTTT	CASSALSVYQGADTQYF
TRBV5-1	.	TRBJ2-5	once	TGCGCCAGCAGCTTTGGGGGAGATCAAGAGACCCAGTACTTC	CASSFGGDQETQYF
TRBV5-4	.	TRBJ2-3	.	TGTGCCAGCAGCTTGGGCACAGGGAAAGATACGCAGTATTTT	CASSLGTGKDTQYF
TRBV3-1/TRBV3-2	TRBD2	TRBJ2-5	.	TGTGCCAGCAGCCAAGGGGGGTCGGGAGGAGGCGGGTCGACCCAGTACTTC	CASSQGGSGGGGSTQYF
TRBV3-1/TRBV3-2	TRBD2	TRBJ2-1	.	TGTGCCAGCAGCTTGACTAGCGGGGGGCCCATTGAGCAGTTCTTC	CASSLTSGGPIEQFF
TRBV6-6	.	TRBJ1-6	.	TGTGCCAGCAGTTTAGGGGAGAATAATTCACCCCTCCACTTT	CASSLGENNSPLHF
TRBV4-1	TRBD1	TRBJ1-6	.	TGCGCCAGCAGCGTGGGACAGGGGTATTCACCCCTCCACTTT	CASSVGQGYSPLHF
TRBV2	.	TRBJ2-5	once	TGTGCCAGCGTTGGGGAACAAGAGACCCAGTACTTC	CASVGEQETQYF
TRBV3-1/TRBV3-2	TRBD1	TRBJ1-1	.	TGTGCCAGCAGCCGACATGCAGTACAGGGGGCCACTGAAGCTTTCTTT	CASSRHAVQGATEAFF
TRBV14	.	TRBJ1-1	.	TGTGCCAGCAGCCAGCGGGGTTTTGGGAACACTGAAGCTTTCTTT	CASSQRGFGNTEAFF
TRBV11-3	.	TRBJ2-1	.	TGTGCCAGCAGCACAGGCGGACTGACGTGGGGTGAGCAGTTCTTC	CASSTGGLTWGEQFF
TRBV3-1/TRBV3-2	.	TRBJ1-3	.	TGTGCCAGCAGCCCTCTCCGCCAGCAGCCAAGACATTCCCCTGGAAACACCATATATTTT	CASSPLRQQPRHSPGNTIYF